The next 9 T cell receptor beta chains were all read from a single sample in a study of response to subunit inactivated influenza vaccine. Using its own MiXCR run on the RT-PCR reads, TCRdb lists one record per CDR3 protein. Of around 170,000 distinct CDR3 sequences listed, about 10% are singletons. This specimen was CD8+ T cells sorted from PBMCs, taken around 25 months after vaccination. All receptors derive from a man between 50 and 69 years old who received an inactivated influenza vaccine.

The J gene is TRBJ2-7, the V gene TRBV7-8, with 10 bases lining up with TRBD2. The trim removed 10 bases at V and 0 bases at J, leaving 6 bases unmatched. Germline loops: CDR1 SGHVS, CDR2 FQNEAQ. CDR3 size: 14 residues. The CDR3 nucleotides are TGTGCCATTACTAGCGGGATCAGCTCCTACGAGCAGTACTTC. Translating gives CAITSGISSYEQYF.

The rearrangement joins TRBV7-8 to TRBJ2-2; 7 nucleotides line up with TRBD1. The CDR3 has 19 residues. The germline gives CDR1 SGHVS, CDR2 FQNEAQ. J lost 0 bases, V lost 1 base, and 11 bases had no gene match. CDR3: CASSLVGVIGTANTGELFF. In DNA, the CDR3 is TGTGCCAGCAGCTTAGTTGGCGTGATTGGGACAGCGAACACCGGGGAGCTGTTTTTT.

This clonotype occurred a few times. The chain joins TRBV24-1 to TRBJ2-7; 8 bases map to TRBD1. Trimming at V came to 10 bases and at J to 4 bases, leaving 11 bases not matched to a gene. The CDR3 runs to 14 residues. Germline lookup yields CDR1 KGHDR and CDR2 SFDVKD. The CDR3 nucleotides are TGTGCCACACAAGACAGGGGAAGGGCGTACGAGCAGTACTTC. Its translation is CATQDRGRAYEQYF.

In its sample, this clonotype was seen many times. The chain has TRBV6-5 and TRBJ2-5, with TRBD2 identical over 8 bases. Germline CDR1 MNHEY, CDR2 SVGAGI. The CDR3 extends over 14 amino acids. V dropped 2 bases and J dropped 5; count of bases not matched to a gene: 4. DNA of the CDR3: TGTGCCAGCAGTTACAGCGGGAGTTGGGAGACCCAGTACTTC. Translation: CASSYSGSWETQYF.

This clonotype was found many times. The V and J genes are TRBV9 and TRBJ1-1; D gene uncertain. Trimming pared 2 bases from V and 1 base from J, leaving 6 bases between. Germline V gives CDR1 SGDLS, CDR2 YYNGEE. This CDR3 spans 13 amino acids. Here the CDR3 reads CASSVGKNTEAFF. The CDR3 bases are TGTGCCAGCAGCGTTGGAAAGAACACTGAAGCTTTCTTT.

This clonotype was seen a handful of times. The rearrangement uses TRBV6-2 or TRBV6-3 and TRBJ1-1; D remains unclear. This CDR3 contains 15 residues. Germline V CDR1 and CDR2: MNHEY, SVGEGT. V lost 5 bases to trimming and J lost 4 bases, with 17 bases between them. This CDR3 is CASSGRLGLPTEAFF. CDR3 DNA: TGTGCCAGCAGTGGACGTCTTGGTCTCCCCACTGAAGCTTTCTTT.

This clonotype was counted between two and nine times. CDR3 nucleotides: TGTGCCAGCAGCTTAGGGACTAGCACAGATACGCAGTATTTT. As protein: CASSLGTSTDTQYF. The chain uses TRBV7-6 and TRBJ2-3, with D tentatively TRBD2 (5 bases). V lost 1 base to trimming and J lost 0 bases, with 5 bases between them. The CDR3 loop spans 14 amino acids. Germline loops: CDR1 SGHVS, CDR2 FNYEAQ.

V gene TRBV28 combines with J gene TRBJ1-2, with TRBD1 matching over 8 bases. This CDR3 has 14 residues. In germline, CDR1 is MDHEN, CDR2 SYDVKM. J was trimmed by 5 bases and V by 4 bases; bases with no gene match: 6. Written as DNA, the CDR3 is TGTGCCAGCAGTTATACCGGGACAGGTTATGGCTACACCTTC. It translates to CASSYTGTGYGYTF.

This clonotype has a handful of counts. This chain joins TRBV28 and TRBJ2-2; no clear D. The germline CDR1 and CDR2 sequences are MDHEN and SYDVKM. The CDR3 runs to 14 residues. The V end was cut by 5 bases, the J end by 1 base, with 8 bases between. The CDR3 sequence: CASSNSVNTGELFF. CDR3 coding DNA: TGTGCCAGCAGTAATTCAGTGAACACCGGGGAGCTGTTTTTT. Full variable domain (outside the CDR3, taken from reference TRBV28 and TRBJ2-2): DVKVTQSSRYLVKRTGEKVFLECVQDMDHENMFWYRQDPGLGLRLIYFSYDVKMKEKGDIPEGYSVSREKKERFSLILESASTNQTSMYLCASSNSVNTGELFFGEGSRLTVL.